A selection of T cell receptor beta chains follows, all from one sample in a study of T-cell memory formation after mild COVID-19. TCRdb re-analysed the 5' RACE reads in MiXCR, keeping a single row per CDR3 protein. The data contain around 300,000 distinct CDR3 sequences, approximately 13% of them singletons. Sequenced material: PBMCs or a T cell subset sorted from them (not recorded which). These receptors originate from a man aged 18 to 29 who had mild COVID-19 (a few samples of this study predate the infection). Cell type and time point are not known. The CDR3 runs from the conserved cysteine through the conserved F or W. D genes are given only for firm matches. Only some rows state a clone size, as once, few, many or a class for expanded clones.

CDR3 DNA	CDR3 protein	D gene	V gene	clone size	J gene
TGTGCCAGCTCGGCGGGACTAGCCACTTTCTCTGAGACCCAGTACTTC	CASSAGLATFSETQYF	TRBD2	TRBV18	.	TRBJ2-5
TGCGCCAGCAGTGAGTCTGAAGATCCCAGGGAGACCCAGTACTTC	CASSESEDPRETQYF	.	TRBV10-1	many	TRBJ2-5
TGTGCCATCAGCCCAGGACAGGGACATTCCTACACCTTC	CAISPGQGHSYTF	TRBD1	TRBV10-3	.	TRBJ1-2
TGCAGTGCTAGCAACTCCGCAAAGAGCACAGATACGCAGTATTTT	CSASNSAKSTDTQYF	.	TRBV20-1	.	TRBJ2-3
TGTGCCAGCAGGTCCTCGGGGGGGGATGGCTACACCTTC	CASRSSGGDGYTF	.	TRBV27	.	TRBJ1-2
TGTGCCAGCAGCACCCCTTCCGTAGGGATAGGTTCACCCCTCCACTTT	CASSTPSVGIGSPLHF	.	TRBV4-2	.	TRBJ1-6
TGTGCCAGCAGCCCGAACTTCGGGGAGACCTACGAGCAGTACTTC	CASSPNFGETYEQYF	.	TRBV6-5	.	TRBJ2-7
TGTGCCAGCAGACAGGGGAACAATCAGCCCCAGCATTTT	CASRQGNNQPQHF	TRBD1	TRBV28	few	TRBJ1-5
TGCGCCAGCAGTGAGTCGAGAGGGCTGGGATTCTATGGCTACACCTTC	CASSESRGLGFYGYTF	.	TRBV10-1	many	TRBJ1-2
TGTGCCAGCAGTTACGGCGGGGCAGCCAAAAACATTCAGTACTTC	CASSYGGAAKNIQYF	.	TRBV6-2/TRBV6-3	.	TRBJ2-4
TGTGCCAACAGTCGGACAGTTAACGACGGGGAGCTGTTTTTT	CANSRTVNDGELFF	.	TRBV6-1	.	TRBJ2-2
TGCAGTGCCGGTGGGGCTAGCGGCCGCACAGATACGCAGTATTTT	CSAGGASGRTDTQYF	TRBD2	TRBV20-1	.	TRBJ2-3
TGTGCCAGCTCACCGGCGCCGGGGAGCTCCTACAATGAGCAGTTCTTC	CASSPAPGSSYNEQFF	.	TRBV18	.	TRBJ2-1
TGTGCCAGCAGCTCCCAAGACAGGGGGTTAGGGAGGTTCTTC	CASSSQDRGLGRFF	TRBD1	TRBV7-9	many	TRBJ2-1
TGTGCCAGCAGCCCAATCCACTTCTCTAGCGGGGCCCGCTCCTACAATGAGCAGTTCTTC	CASSPIHFSSGARSYNEQFF	TRBD2	TRBV12-3/TRBV12-4	.	TRBJ2-1
TGTGCCAGCAGCCCATCTGGCGGGGGGACTGAAGCTTTCTTT	CASSPSGGGTEAFF	.	TRBV7-8	.	TRBJ1-1
TGTGCCATCAGTGGCGGGACAGAGTCAGGAAACACCATATATTTT	CAISGGTESGNTIYF	TRBD1	TRBV10-3	few	TRBJ1-3
TGTGCCAGCAGTTTGAGGCTAGCGGGGAGTGAGCAGTTCTTC	CASSLRLAGSEQFF	TRBD2	TRBV12-3/TRBV12-4	many	TRBJ2-1
TGTGCCAGCAGCTTAGCCCGGCGGACAGATACGCAGTATTTT	CASSLARRTDTQYF	.	TRBV7-2	.	TRBJ2-3
TGTGCCAGCAGCTTACAGGCGAATGAAGCTTTCTTT	CASSLQANEAFF	.	TRBV7-9	few	TRBJ1-1
TGCGCCAGCAGCCAAGAGCAGGGGGGTGGCTACACCTTC	CASSQEQGGGYTF	TRBD1	TRBV4-3	.	TRBJ1-2
TGTGCCTACTCTAGCGACTCCTACGAGCAGTACTTC	CAYSSDSYEQYF	.	TRBV2	few	TRBJ2-7
TGTGCCTCACACGGGACAGATAATCAGCCCCAGCATTTT	CASHGTDNQPQHF	TRBD1	TRBV10-3	few	TRBJ1-5
TGTGCCAGCAGCGTAGATGCGGGGGAGCAGTTCTTC	CASSVDAGEQFF	.	TRBV9	.	TRBJ2-1
TGTGCCAGCACAACCTACAGGGGCAATGAGCAGTTCTTC	CASTTYRGNEQFF	TRBD1	TRBV7-2	few	TRBJ2-1
TGCAGTGCTAGGAACAGCGTCTTAGGGGAAAAACTGTTTTTT	CSARNSVLGEKLFF	.	TRBV20-1	.	TRBJ1-4
TGTGCCAGCATGAACCCCCGGGGGGCCTCCTACAATGAGCAGTTCTTC	CASMNPRGASYNEQFF	.	TRBV6-2/TRBV6-3	few	TRBJ2-1
TGTGCCAGCAGTATGGTTCTATACGGTTCCGGGACAGGGGCCGGGGAGCTGTTTTTT	CASSMVLYGSGTGAGELFF	TRBD1	TRBV5-5	.	TRBJ2-2
TGCGCCAGCAGCTTGGACAGGGGAGGCGAAAAACTGTTTTTT	CASSLDRGGEKLFF	TRBD1	TRBV5-1	.	TRBJ1-4
TGTGCCAGCAGCCGGGACACGCAAGACGAGCAGTACTTC	CASSRDTQDEQYF	.	TRBV2	few	TRBJ2-7
TGTGCCAGCTCACCGCAAGACCGGGGTGAAAAACTGTTTTTT	CASSPQDRGEKLFF	.	TRBV18	.	TRBJ1-4
TGTGCCAGCAGCTTGGATGACAGCGAGAATTCACCCCTCCACTTT	CASSLDDSENSPLHF	.	TRBV5-6	.	TRBJ1-6
TGCGCCAGCAGCCGTGAACACAGGTATATCGACGAGCAGTACTTC	CASSREHRYIDEQYF	.	TRBV4-3	.	TRBJ2-7
TGTGCCAGCTCACCATCTATTGCGGATACGCAGTATTTT	CASSPSIADTQYF	.	TRBV18	few	TRBJ2-3
TGTGCCAGCAGTCATAGGAAGAACACCGGGGAGCTGTTTTTT	CASSHRKNTGELFF	.	TRBV11-3	once	TRBJ2-2
TGTGCCAGCAGCTCCCTTAGCGGTCGCTACGAGCAGTACTTC	CASSSLSGRYEQYF	.	TRBV7-9	many	TRBJ2-7
TGTGCCAGCAGCCTTGGCTCAGGCGGCTCCTACAATGAGCAGTTCTTC	CASSLGSGGSYNEQFF	.	TRBV3-1	.	TRBJ2-1
TGTGCCAGCACCTTAACCCCCTCAGGGGTTGGCGAGCAGTTCTTC	CASTLTPSGVGEQFF	.	TRBV7-8	few	TRBJ2-1
TGTGCCACCAGCATTTCAGGGGATACGCAGTATTTT	CATSISGDTQYF	.	TRBV15	.	TRBJ2-3
TGCGCCAGCAGCTTGGGGAAAACAGGGTTGGTGTACGAGCAGTACTTC	CASSLGKTGLVYEQYF	.	TRBV5-1	.	TRBJ2-7
TGCAGTGCCAGCCCAGCACGGGTAGAAGAGACCCAGTACTTC	CSASPARVEETQYF	.	TRBV20-1	.	TRBJ2-5
TGTGCCAGCAGCGTAGGGGTTGAGGGCTACACCTTC	CASSVGVEGYTF	.	TRBV5-5	few	TRBJ1-2
TGCAGTGCTAGAAATAGCGGGGGGCCCCCTCCGCGTGAGCAGTACTTC	CSARNSGGPPPREQYF	TRBD2	TRBV20-1	few	TRBJ2-7
TGTGCCAGCAGGGAAGGGGGATATGGCTACACCTTC	CASREGGYGYTF	.	TRBV12-3/TRBV12-4	few	TRBJ1-2
TGCGCCAGCAGCCAAGGGACAGGGCCCTCTGGGGCCAACGTCCTGACTTTC	CASSQGTGPSGANVLTF	TRBD1	TRBV4-3	few	TRBJ2-6
TGTGCCAGCAGCTCAGGGGGCGCAACCATCTATGGCTACACCTTC	CASSSGGATIYGYTF	TRBD1	TRBV6-1	once	TRBJ1-2
TGTGCCAGCAGCTTAGCGAGGCTAGCGGGGGCCACAGATACGCAGTATTTT	CASSLARLAGATDTQYF	TRBD2	TRBV7-9	many	TRBJ2-3